This T cell receptor (beta chain) was identified during a study of cytotoxic CD8 clonotypes in ibrutinib-treated CLL. V was pared by 5 bases and J by 9 bases, with 14 bases of the junction left unmatched. The germline CDR1 and CDR2 sequences are MNHEY and SVGAGI. The CDR3 loop spans 15 amino acids. Repertoires were generated with immunoSEQ multiplex PCR, while TCRdb's copy carries only in-frame clones and drops some. The sample holds about 310,000 clones, about 77% seen once. This sample comprised PBMCs, obtained before ibrutinib treatment. The V call is TRBV6-5, the J call TRBJ2-7, with 9 bases identical to TRBD1. This TCR was recovered from a human donor with chronic lymphocytic leukemia. The CDR3 reads CASSASGTGYSWQYF. The CDR3 DNA sequence: TGTGCCAGCAGTGCATCCGGGACAGGGTATTCATGGCAGTACTTC.